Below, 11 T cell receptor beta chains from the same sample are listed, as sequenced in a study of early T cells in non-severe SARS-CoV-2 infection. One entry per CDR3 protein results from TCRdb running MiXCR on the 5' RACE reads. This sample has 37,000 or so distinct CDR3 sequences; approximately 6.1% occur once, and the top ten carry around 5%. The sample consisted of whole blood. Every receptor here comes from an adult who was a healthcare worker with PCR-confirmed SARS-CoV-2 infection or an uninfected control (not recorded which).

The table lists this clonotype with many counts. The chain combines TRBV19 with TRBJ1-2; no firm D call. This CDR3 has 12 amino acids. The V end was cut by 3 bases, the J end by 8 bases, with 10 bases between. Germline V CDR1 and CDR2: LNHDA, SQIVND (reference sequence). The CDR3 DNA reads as TGTGCCAGTAGTATCATAGGTGCGGGCTACACCTTC. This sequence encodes CASSIIGAGYTF.

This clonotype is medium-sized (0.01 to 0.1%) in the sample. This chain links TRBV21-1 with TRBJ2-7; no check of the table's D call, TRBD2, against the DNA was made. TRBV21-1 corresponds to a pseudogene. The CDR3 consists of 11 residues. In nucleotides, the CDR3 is TGTGCCAGCGGGAGGTTGTACGAGCAGTACTTC. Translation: CASGRLYEQYF.

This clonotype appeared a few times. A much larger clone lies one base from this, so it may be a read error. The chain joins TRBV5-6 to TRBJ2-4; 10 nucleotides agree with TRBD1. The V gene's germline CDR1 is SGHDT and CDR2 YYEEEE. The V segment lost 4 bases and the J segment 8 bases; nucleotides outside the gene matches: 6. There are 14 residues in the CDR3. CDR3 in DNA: TGTGCCAGCAGCCGGGACAGGGGTAAAGACATTCAGTACTTC. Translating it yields CASSRDRGKDIQYF.

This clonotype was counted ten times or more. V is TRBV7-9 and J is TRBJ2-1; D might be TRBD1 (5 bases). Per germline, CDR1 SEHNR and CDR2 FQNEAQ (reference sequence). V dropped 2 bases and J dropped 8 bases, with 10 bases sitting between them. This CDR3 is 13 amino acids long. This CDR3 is CASSLQGPDEQFF. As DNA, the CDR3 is TGTGCCAGCAGCTTACAGGGTCCGGATGAGCAGTTCTTC.

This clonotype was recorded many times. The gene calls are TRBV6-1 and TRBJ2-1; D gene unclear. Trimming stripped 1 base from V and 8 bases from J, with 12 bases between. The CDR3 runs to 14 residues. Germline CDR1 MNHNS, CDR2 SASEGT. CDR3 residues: CASSEEGAWDEQFF. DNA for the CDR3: TGTGCCAGCAGTGAAGAGGGCGCGTGGGATGAGCAGTTCTTC.

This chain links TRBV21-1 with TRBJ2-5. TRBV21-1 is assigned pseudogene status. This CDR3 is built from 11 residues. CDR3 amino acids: CASHSQETQYF. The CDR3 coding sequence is TGTGCCAGCCACTCCCAAGAGACCCAGTACTTC.

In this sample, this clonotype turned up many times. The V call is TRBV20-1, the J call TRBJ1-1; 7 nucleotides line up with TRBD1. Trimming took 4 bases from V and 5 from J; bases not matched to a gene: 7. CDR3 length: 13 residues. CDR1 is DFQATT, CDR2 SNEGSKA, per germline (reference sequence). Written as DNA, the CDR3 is TGCAGTGCTAAGGGGGCGGAGGAGACTGAAGCTTTCTTT. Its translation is CSAKGAEETEAFF.

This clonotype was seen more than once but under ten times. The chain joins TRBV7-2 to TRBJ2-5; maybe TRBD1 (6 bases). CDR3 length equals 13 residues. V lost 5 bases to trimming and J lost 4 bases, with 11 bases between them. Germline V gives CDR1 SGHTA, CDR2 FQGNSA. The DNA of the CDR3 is TGTGCCAGCAGCAGCCGGACAGCAGAGACCCAGTACTTC. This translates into CASSSRTAETQYF.

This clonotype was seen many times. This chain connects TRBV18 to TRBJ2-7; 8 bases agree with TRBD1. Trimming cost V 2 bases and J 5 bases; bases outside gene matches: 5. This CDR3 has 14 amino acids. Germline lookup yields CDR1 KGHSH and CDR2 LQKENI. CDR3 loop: CASSPMDRANEQYF. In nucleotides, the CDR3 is TGTGCCAGCTCACCAATGGACAGGGCTAACGAGCAGTACTTC.

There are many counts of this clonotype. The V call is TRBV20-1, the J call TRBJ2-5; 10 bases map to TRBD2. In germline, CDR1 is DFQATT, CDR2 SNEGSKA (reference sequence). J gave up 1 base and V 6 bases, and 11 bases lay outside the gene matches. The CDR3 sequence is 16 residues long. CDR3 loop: CSAERGLAALQETQYF. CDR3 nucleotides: TGCAGTGCCGAACGTGGACTAGCGGCCCTCCAAGAGACCCAGTACTTC.

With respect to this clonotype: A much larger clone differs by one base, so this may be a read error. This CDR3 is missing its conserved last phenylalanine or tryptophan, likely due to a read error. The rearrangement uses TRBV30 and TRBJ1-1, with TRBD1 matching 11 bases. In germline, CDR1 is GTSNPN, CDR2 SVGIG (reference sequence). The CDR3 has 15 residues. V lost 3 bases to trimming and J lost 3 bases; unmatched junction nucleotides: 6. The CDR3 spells CAWRRTGGIDTEAFI. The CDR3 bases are TGTGCCTGGAGACGGACAGGGGGCATCGACACTGAAGCTTTCATT.